This T cell receptor (beta chain) came from a study of cytomegalovirus exposure and HLA in healthy donors. Study-level points and caveats: The classifier reportedly diagnosed cytomegalovirus status with high specificity and sensitivity.

The PCR made use of 60 Vbeta and 13 Jbeta primers. Per the original data handling: Later reanalysis found 75 million to 95 million unique TCR beta chains, approximately 11 million of them shared. The repertoire was sequenced with immunoSEQ multiplex PCR; TCRdb's copy has only in-frame clones and lacks some. That table supplies the V and J calls and clone size; D and trimming were determined from the DNA. Its clone listing holds more than 35,000 clones. On this clone: The antigen is unknown.

Trimming cost V 1 base and J 5 bases, with 15 bases left between them. The CDR3 loop spans 16 amino acids. The TCR was taken from a man under 40 in good health and CMV-seronegative. V is TRBV5-3 and J is TRBJ1-4, with D tentatively TRBD1 (5 bases). TRBV5-3 is reported as an ORF; its role is uncertain. The sequenced material came from PBMCs. The CDR3 nucleotides read TGTGCCAGAAGCTTGTGGACACGCCGAATGAATGAAAAACTGTTTTTT. Its translation is CARSLWTRRMNEKLFF.